This T cell receptor (beta chain) was identified during a study of early T cells in non-severe SARS-CoV-2 infection. Study details: Investigators sequenced bulk RNA drawn from unsorted whole blood, and chains remained unpaired.

Trimming stripped 4 bases from V and 0 bases from J, with 11 bases between. The CDR3 consists of 14 residues. Germline assignment: CDR1 SQVTM and CDR2 ANQGSEA. Separate cDNA molecules each had unique molecular identifiers attached to them. TCRdb itself ran the 5' RACE reads through MiXCR, one entry per CDR3 protein. The sample yields 85,000 to 95,000 distinct CDR3 sequences, roughly 14% seen once. Turning to this clonotype: The antigen remains undetermined.

Overall study results and limits: Database matching using VDJdb favored anti-spike CD8 responses, with private and CD4 specificities left missing.

The chain has TRBV29-1 and TRBJ2-3, with D possibly being TRBD1 or TRBD2 (6 bases each). The source material was whole blood. The source is an adult who was a healthcare worker with PCR-confirmed SARS-CoV-2 infection or an uninfected control (not recorded which). CDR3 residues: CSVARGGSTDTQYF. CDR3 sequence (DNA): TGCAGCGTTGCCAGGGGAGGTAGCACAGATACGCAGTATTTT.